This is a list of T cell receptor beta chains from one sample in a study of blood T cell repertoires in COVID-19. TCRdb's table, derived via immunoSEQ multiplex PCR, lists solely in-frame clones and lacks some. The table has 200,000 to 250,000 clones, over 80% seen once. The specimen was PBMCs or T cells enriched from blood (not recorded which). The receptors stem from a woman aged 30 to 39 with acute COVID-19. Each CDR3 is given with its conserved first and last residue. Each record gives: J gene, V gene, CDR3 protein.

J gene: TRBJ1-2
V gene: TRBV12-3/TRBV12-4
CDR3 protein: CARRQMNGYTF

J gene: TRBJ2-7
V gene: TRBV7-2
CDR3 protein: CASSLVTGDEQYF

J gene: TRBJ1-5
V gene: TRBV4-1
CDR3 protein: CASSRYLVGVNQPQHF

J gene: TRBJ2-7
V gene: TRBV12-3/TRBV12-4
CDR3 protein: CASSFPGGDEQYF

J gene: TRBJ1-1
V gene: TRBV28
CDR3 protein: CASRRERRAFF

J gene: TRBJ1-2
V gene: TRBV19
CDR3 protein: CASSMRDYGYTF

J gene: TRBJ1-1
V gene: TRBV2
CDR3 protein: CASALQQANTEAFF

J gene: TRBJ1-3
V gene: TRBV7-6
CDR3 protein: CASSSRTGSSGNTIYF

J gene: TRBJ2-3
V gene: TRBV5-1
CDR3 protein: CASSSVIEDTQYF

J gene: TRBJ2-2
V gene: TRBV14
CDR3 protein: CASNPDSNTGELFF

J gene: TRBJ1-1
V gene: TRBV5-5
CDR3 protein: CASSLDGGTEAFF

J gene: TRBJ1-2
V gene: TRBV4-3
CDR3 protein: CASSQTGDYGYTF

J gene: TRBJ1-2
V gene: TRBV5-4
CDR3 protein: CASSGQAQNYGYTF

J gene: TRBJ2-7
V gene: TRBV7-9
CDR3 protein: CASSLDYYEQYF

J gene: TRBJ1-1
V gene: TRBV18
CDR3 protein: CASSKAGVVAEAFF

J gene: TRBJ2-7
V gene: TRBV7-9
CDR3 protein: CASSSMQGFYEQYF

J gene: TRBJ2-1
V gene: TRBV5-4
CDR3 protein: CASSIGGNSYNEQFF

J gene: TRBJ1-1
V gene: TRBV3-1/TRBV3-2
CDR3 protein: CASSLKSRGTEAFF

J gene: TRBJ2-6
V gene: TRBV5-6
CDR3 protein: CASSFGQGQQGGGANVLTF

J gene: TRBJ1-5
V gene: TRBV7-9
CDR3 protein: CASSPDRGGNQPQHF

J gene: TRBJ1-2
V gene: TRBV7-9
CDR3 protein: CASSLGAGGYGYTF

J gene: TRBJ2-3
V gene: TRBV4-1
CDR3 protein: CASSRGASTDTQYF

J gene: TRBJ2-7
V gene: TRBV25-1
CDR3 protein: CASSEYFPGTLSYEQYF

J gene: TRBJ2-5
V gene: TRBV6-4
CDR3 protein: CASSASGGASETQYF

J gene: TRBJ2-5
V gene: TRBV3-1/TRBV3-2
CDR3 protein: CASSLTGTSGGGQYF

J gene: TRBJ1-2
V gene: TRBV7-9
CDR3 protein: CASSLERGQGSTF

J gene: TRBJ2-7
V gene: TRBV5-1
CDR3 protein: CASSLGPRRSYEQYF

J gene: TRBJ2-7
V gene: TRBV30
CDR3 protein: CAWSVLGRGSYEQYF

J gene: TRBJ1-5
V gene: TRBV7-9
CDR3 protein: CASSGSNYQPQHF

J gene: TRBJ2-2
V gene: TRBV4-3
CDR3 protein: CASSQTGGTGELFF

J gene: TRBJ1-1
V gene: TRBV29-1
CDR3 protein: CSVDKGYGGQNTEAFF

J gene: TRBJ1-4
V gene: TRBV4-1
CDR3 protein: CASSQSGTVNEKLFF

J gene: TRBJ2-5
V gene: TRBV7-9
CDR3 protein: CASSSVTGTETQYF

J gene: TRBJ1-5
V gene: TRBV12-5
CDR3 protein: CASGPDRGTQPQHF

J gene: TRBJ2-7
V gene: TRBV5-5
CDR3 protein: CASSSRTGGDGVNEQYF

J gene: TRBJ2-5
V gene: TRBV5-1
CDR3 protein: CASSLAAGREETQYF

J gene: TRBJ2-7
V gene: TRBV29-1
CDR3 protein: CSVEVGIYEQYF

J gene: TRBJ1-2
V gene: TRBV19
CDR3 protein: CASSLKQGLFVYYGYTF

J gene: TRBJ1-2
V gene: TRBV6-5
CDR3 protein: CASSQPGQGLYGYTF

J gene: TRBJ1-1
V gene: TRBV5-5
CDR3 protein: CASSLGRRAGAGAGGYEAFF

J gene: TRBJ1-5
V gene: TRBV24-1
CDR3 protein: CATSFGTLNQPQHF

J gene: TRBJ2-5
V gene: TRBV7-9
CDR3 protein: CASRLAGRETQYF

J gene: TRBJ1-1
V gene: TRBV5-1
CDR3 protein: CASSLKGDGFNTEAFF

J gene: TRBJ2-1
V gene: TRBV24-1
CDR3 protein: CATSDSTGFDNEQFF

J gene: TRBJ1-2
V gene: TRBV10-2
CDR3 protein: CASRTGEGPYGYTF

J gene: TRBJ2-1
V gene: TRBV12-3/TRBV12-4
CDR3 protein: CASSLARVDEQFF

J gene: TRBJ2-7
V gene: TRBV10-1
CDR3 protein: CASSESGVAGEQYF

J gene: TRBJ1-2
V gene: TRBV30
CDR3 protein: CAWSVMEESSYGYTF

J gene: TRBJ2-5
V gene: TRBV7-2
CDR3 protein: CASSSRFLAGGQAETQYF

J gene: TRBJ2-1
V gene: TRBV11-2
CDR3 protein: CASSLGGRGFF

J gene: TRBJ1-2
V gene: TRBV12-3/TRBV12-4
CDR3 protein: CASTLGQLYGYTF